Shown below are 30 T cell receptor beta chains from a single sample sequenced in a study of identical twins. Each CDR3 protein gets one entry after TCRdb re-called the 5' RACE reads with MiXCR. The table records 250,000 or so distinct CDR3 sequences, roughly an eighth of them present only once. The sample was also linked to a second study, of yellow fever vaccine responses in identical twins.

Sequenced sample: memory (CD45RO+) T cells sorted from blood. These receptors came from a woman in her late teens or twenties in good health.

This clonotype was observed a handful of times. The J gene is TRBJ2-3, the V gene TRBV7-2; possibly TRBD2 for D (6 bases). Germline loops: CDR1 SGHTA, CDR2 FQGNSA. This CDR3 is 15 amino acids long. The V and J ends lost 5 bases and 3 bases respectively, with 15 bases between them. CDR3 DNA sequence: TGTGCCAGCAGCCCGCAGGACGGGGGTACAGATACGCAGTATTTT. This gives the protein CASSPQDGGTDTQYF.

This clonotype has more than one count but fewer than ten. The chain carries TRBV7-2 and TRBJ2-7; the D gene could be TRBD1 or TRBD2 (6 bases each). This CDR3 has 15 residues. The germline V and J ends were trimmed by 5 bases and 4 bases, with 18 bases remaining between them. Germline CDR1 and CDR2: SGHTA and FQGNSA. The CDR3 bases are TGTGCCAGCAGCGCTGGTTCGGGGGCTTTTTACGAGCAGTACTTC. This sequence encodes CASSAGSGAFYEQYF.

The chain recombines TRBV18 with TRBJ2-1; TRBD2 matches at 10 bases. This CDR3 has 15 residues. The germline gives CDR1 KGHSH, CDR2 LQKENI. V lost 1 base to trimming and J lost 5 bases; unmatched junction nucleotides: 2. The DNA for the CDR3 is TGTGCCAGCTCACCACGGACTAGCGGACACAATGAGCAGTTCTTC. This encodes CASSPRTSGHNEQFF.

This clonotype was recorded at least ten times. V gene TRBV7-2 combines with J gene TRBJ2-3, with D unresolved. This CDR3 has 13 residues. Trimming pared 5 bases from V and 4 bases from J, leaving 10 bases between. Germline CDR1 SGHTA, CDR2 FQGNSA. This CDR3 reads CASSPASADTQYF. DNA of the CDR3: TGTGCCAGCAGCCCCGCGAGTGCAGATACGCAGTATTTT.

This chain connects TRBV20-1 to TRBJ2-7; 9 bases align to TRBD2. This CDR3 has 15 amino acids. With V trimmed by 1 base and J by 2 bases, 6 bases remained unmatched. Per the germline V gene, CDR1 is DFQATT and CDR2 is SNEGSKA (reference sequence). CDR3 residues: CSARVTTSGTYEQYF. CDR3 bases: TGCAGTGCTAGAGTCACGACTAGCGGAACCTACGAGCAGTACTTC.

The chain couples TRBV7-9 to TRBJ2-3, with a tentative D call TRBD1 (5 bases). Germline CDR1 and CDR2: SEHNR and FQNEAQ (reference sequence). V shed 10 bases and J shed 2 bases, with 10 bases lying between them. The CDR3 consists of 12 residues. The CDR3 nucleotides are TGTGCCACAGGGAACATCACAGATACGCAGTATTTT. As protein: CATGNITDTQYF.

The chain is built from TRBV7-2 and TRBJ1-2; D ambiguous. The CDR3 loop spans 13 amino acids. Between the trimmed V and J ends, which lost 5 bases and 4 bases, there was a span of 11 bases. The germline V gene encodes CDR1 SGHTA and CDR2 FQGNSA. CDR3 DNA sequence: TGTGCCAGCAGCCAATCGGGGTTCTATGGCTACACCTTC. It codes for CASSQSGFYGYTF.

This chain links TRBV28 with TRBJ2-3; the match to TRBD1 covers 7 bases. Trimming took 2 bases from V and 2 from J; bases not matched to a gene: 4. The CDR3 runs to 15 residues. CDR1 and CDR2 (germline): MDHEN, SYDVKM. CDR3 in DNA: TGTGCCAGCAGTTTAAGACAGGGTCACACAGATACGCAGTATTTT. This codes for CASSLRQGHTDTQYF.

This clonotype has a handful of counts. The V call is TRBV28, the J call TRBJ2-1, with D perhaps matching TRBD2 (5 bases). The germline gives CDR1 MDHEN, CDR2 SYDVKM. The CDR3 is 14 amino acids. The V end was cut by 3 bases, the J end by 4 bases, with 10 bases between. The CDR3 DNA reads TGTGCCAGCAGTTTCTACCGGGGTTACAATGAGCAGTTCTTC. Its protein is CASSFYRGYNEQFF. The full variable domain, its missing parts supplied by reference TRBV28 and TRBJ2-1, is DVKVTQSSRYLVKRTGEKVFLECVQDMDHENMFWYRQDPGLGLRLIYFSYDVKMKEKGDIPEGYSVSREKKERFSLILESASTNQTSMYLCASSFYRGYNEQFFGPGTRLTVL.

The chain is built from TRBV6-2 or TRBV6-3 and TRBJ2-5, with 11 bases identical to TRBD1. Germline values: CDR1 MNHEY, CDR2 SVGEGT. The CDR3 spans 15 residues. Trimming cost V 9 bases and J 5 bases; bases outside gene matches: 11. CDR3: CASSTRDRGYETQYF. The CDR3 bases are TGTGCCAGTTCAACACGGGACAGGGGGTATGAGACCCAGTACTTC.

This chain connects TRBV20-1 to TRBJ1-5, with 9 bases matching TRBD1. Trimming removed 5 bases from V and 5 bases from J; junction bases left unmatched: 10. This CDR3 has 15 amino acids. Germline V gene data show CDR1 as DFQATT and CDR2 as SNEGSKA (reference sequence). The CDR3 coding sequence is TGCAGTGCTCTCCCTGGGACAGGGTCTTATCAGCCCCAGCATTTT. Residues: CSALPGTGSYQPQHF.

CDR3 in amino acids: CASSATGTGVYEQYF. The CDR3 DNA follows: TGTGCCAGCAGCGCTACGGGGACAGGGGTTTACGAGCAGTACTTC. V gene TRBV9 combines with J gene TRBJ2-7; 10 nucleotides line up with TRBD1. CDR1 and CDR2 (germline): SGDLS, YYNGEE. The V and J ends lost 3 bases and 4 bases, in that order; junction bases with no gene match: 7. CDR3 size: 15 residues. Variable domain in full (rest from reference TRBV9 and TRBJ2-7): DSGVTQTPKHLITATGQRVTLRCSPRSGDLSVYWYQQSLDQGLQFLIQYYNGEERAKGNILERFSAQQFPDLHSELNLSSLELGDSALYFCASSATGTGVYEQYFGPGTRLTVT.

This clonotype was counted between two and nine times. The gene calls are TRBV7-8 and TRBJ1-6; D might be TRBD1 (6 bases). Between the trimmed V and J ends, which lost 5 bases and 7 bases, there was a span of 21 bases. CDR1 and CDR2 (germline): SGHVS, FQNEAQ. CDR3 size: 17 residues. CDR3 loop: CASSPPDSSSKNSPLHF. The CDR3 DNA sequence: TGTGCCAGCAGCCCGCCGGACAGTTCTTCCAAGAATTCACCCCTCCACTTT. The entire variable domain, with the rest obtained from reference TRBV7-8 and TRBJ1-6, is as follows: GAGVSQSPRYKVAKRGQDVALRCDPISGHVSLFWYQQALGQGPEFLTYFQNEAQLDKSGLPSDRFFAERPEGSVSTLKIQRTQQEDSAVYLCASSPPDSSSKNSPLHFGNGTRLTVT.

A word on this clonotype: This sequence may be a read error, since a much larger clone differs from it by one base. The genes are TRBV7-2 and TRBJ2-7; the match to TRBD1 covers 7 bases. Germline loops: CDR1 SGHTA, CDR2 FQGNSA. V lost 9 bases to trimming and J lost 0 bases; unmatched junction nucleotides: 11. The CDR3 sequence is 15 residues long. The CDR3 DNA sequence: TGTGCCAGGAGCCCACGACAGGGTACCTCCTACGAGCAGTACTTC. Translation gives CARSPRQGTSYEQYF. Filled out from reference TRBV7-2 and TRBJ2-7, the complete variable domain reads GAGVSQSPSNKVTEKGKDVELRCDPISGHTALYWYRQSLGQGLEFLIYFQGNSAPDKSGLPSDRFSAERTGGSVSTLTIQRTQQEDSAVYLCARSPRQGTSYEQYFGPGTRLTVT.

There are a few counts of this clonotype. The chain has TRBV20-1 and TRBJ2-7; the D gene is possibly TRBD1 (6 bases). The germline V and J ends were trimmed by 1 base and 7 bases, with 17 bases remaining between them. Per germline, CDR1 DFQATT and CDR2 SNEGSKA (reference sequence). CDR3 size: 14 residues. The CDR3 protein is CSARVDRSASEQYF. In nucleotides, the CDR3 is TGCAGTGCTAGAGTCGACAGGAGCGCTAGTGAGCAGTACTTC.

This sequence joins TRBV6-5 and TRBJ2-1; D perhaps matches TRBD1 (6 bases). The CDR3 has 13 residues. From germline, CDR1 is MNHEY and CDR2 SVGAGI. V lost 4 bases and J 8 bases, leaving 12 bases between the germline ends. CDR3 bases: TGTGCCAGCAGTTCCCAGGGGCGGGATGAGCAGTTCTTC. It specifies CASSSQGRDEQFF.

This clonotype was found many times. This sequence joins TRBV20-1 and TRBJ1-6; D remains ambiguous. The germline V gene has CDR1 DFQATT and CDR2 SNEGSKA (reference sequence). Trimming pared 0 bases from V and 9 bases from J, leaving 18 bases between. CDR3 length: 16 amino acids. CDR3 protein: CSARDQGKGGSSPLHF. The DNA of the CDR3 is TGCAGTGCTAGAGATCAAGGGAAGGGCGGGAGTTCACCCCTCCACTTT.

The rearrangement joins TRBV21-1 to TRBJ2-5. TRBV21-1 is given as a pseudogene. CDR3 length: 9 amino acids. The chain's CDR3 is CANWETQYF. The CDR3 DNA reads as TGTGCCAACTGGGAGACCCAGTACTTC.

This clonotype has a count of ten or more. The chain carries TRBV5-1 and TRBJ2-2; D perhaps matches TRBD2 (6 bases). The CDR3 extends over 15 amino acids. Germline CDR1 and CDR2: SGHRS and YFSETQ. Trimming pared 4 bases from V and 7 bases from J, leaving 17 bases between. The CDR3 DNA reads TGCGCCAGCAGCAGCACCGGGAGCCCGGTCGGGGAGCTGTTTTTT. Protein sequence: CASSSTGSPVGELFF.

In this sample, this clonotype turned up a few times. The genes are TRBV7-9 and TRBJ2-3; D not resolved. V was cut by 2 bases and J by 0 bases, with 9 bases left in between. Germline V CDR1 and CDR2: SEHNR, FQNEAQ (reference sequence). This CDR3 is built from 15 residues. DNA of the CDR3: TGTGCCAGCAGCTTAACTCTATCTAGCACAGATACGCAGTATTTT. Protein product: CASSLTLSSTDTQYF.

Here the CDR3 reads CASRGSGYEQYF. The CDR3, as DNA: TGTGCCAGCAGAGGGTCGGGCTACGAGCAGTACTTC. The V gene is TRBV6-1, the J gene TRBJ2-7, with unresolved D. With 6 bases removed from V and 3 bases from J, the gap between germline ends came to 9 bases. There are 12 residues in the CDR3. Per the germline V gene, CDR1 is MNHNS and CDR2 is SASEGT.

This clonotype was seen repeatedly, ten times or more. The chain combines TRBV5-1 with TRBJ2-7; D ambiguous. Germline CDR1 is SGHRS and CDR2 is YFSETQ. Trimming removed 4 bases from V and 4 bases from J, with 6 bases in between. This CDR3 has 11 residues. The CDR3 reads CASSEQYEQYF. CDR3 bases: TGCGCCAGCAGCGAGCAGTACGAGCAGTACTTC.

V is TRBV7-2 and J is TRBJ2-7, with D unclear. V lost 3 bases and J lost 0, with 9 bases in between. Germline V gene lookup returns CDR1 SGHTA and CDR2 FQGNSA. CDR3 size: 14 residues. Here the CDR3 DNA reads TGTGCCAGCAGCTTCTCCCGACCCTCCTACGAGCAGTACTTC. Protein: CASSFSRPSYEQYF.

This clonotype showed up many times. The gene calls are TRBV14 and TRBJ2-2, with a possible D match to TRBD1 (5 bases). The V end was cut by 2 bases, the J end by 3 bases, with 10 bases between. The germline CDR1 and CDR2 sequences are SGHDN and FVKESK. The CDR3 is made up of 15 amino acids. The CDR3 DNA follows: TGTGCCAGCAGCCAACAGGGTTACGACACCGGGGAGCTGTTTTTT. It specifies CASSQQGYDTGELFF.

This clonotype was counted many times. The genes are TRBV12-3 or TRBV12-4 and TRBJ1-5; possibly TRBD1 for D (5 bases). The CDR3 runs to 13 residues. Trimming shortened V by 4 bases and J by 4 bases, and 8 bases separated the two germline ends. In nucleotides, the CDR3 is TGTGCCAGCAGTTGGGGGGAAAATCAGCCCCAGCATTTT. This sequence encodes CASSWGENQPQHF.

The chain recombines TRBV11-2 with TRBJ2-2, with unresolved D. V lost 7 bases and J lost 1, with 10 bases in between. Germline CDR1 and CDR2: SGHAT and FQNNGV. The CDR3 has 14 residues. CDR3: CASIYGVNTGELFF. CDR3 coding DNA: TGTGCCAGCATCTATGGCGTGAACACCGGGGAGCTGTTTTTT.

This clonotype was detected a few times. The V and J genes are TRBV6-5 and TRBJ2-1; D unresolved. Germline V CDR1 and CDR2: MNHEY, SVGAGI. The ends were cut back, 6 bases at V and 9 bases at J, with 12 bases in the middle. CDR3 size: 12 residues. The CDR3 DNA sequence: TGTGCCAGCAGCGTCAGCTGGGGTGAGCAGTTCTTC. This sequence encodes CASSVSWGEQFF.

The rearrangement links TRBV19 to TRBJ2-1; TRBD2 agrees at 12 bases. The trim removed 5 bases at V and 8 bases at J, leaving 10 bases unmatched. Germline assignment: CDR1 LNHDA and CDR2 SQIVND (reference sequence). The CDR3 spans 16 residues. The CDR3 loop reads CASSVKTSGSGHEQFF. The CDR3 nucleotides are TGTGCCAGTAGTGTCAAGACTAGCGGGAGCGGCCATGAGCAGTTCTTC.

The gene calls are TRBV7-2 and TRBJ2-5; maybe TRBD2 (7 bases). Germline V gene data show CDR1 as SGHTA and CDR2 as FQGNSA. The CDR3 consists of 16 residues. The V gene lost 5 bases and the J gene lost 5 bases, with 21 bases spanning the gap. Written as DNA, the CDR3 is TGTGCCAGCAGCAAAAACCGGGGGAGGGGGAGCGAGACCCAGTACTTC. This encodes CASSKNRGRGSETQYF.

This clonotype turned up a few times. The chain is built from TRBV28 and TRBJ1-5; D perhaps matches TRBD1 (6 bases). Germline V gene data show CDR1 as MDHEN and CDR2 as SYDVKM. The CDR3 runs to 14 residues. V lost 5 bases and J lost 3, with 11 bases in between. The CDR3 is CASSPGTYNQPQHF. CDR3 DNA sequence: TGTGCCAGCAGTCCCGGGACATACAATCAGCCCCAGCATTTT.